The sample holds many counts of the clone carrying this T cell receptor beta chain. The antigen is not known. The CDR3 is 15 amino acids. Trimming removed 3 bases from V and 2 bases from J, with 11 bases in between. This entry is derived from a study of T-cell reconstitution after alpha-beta-depleted transplantation in children. Findings and caveats of the study: Several hundred expanded graft clones reportedly supplied alpha-beta T cells about two months after transplant. Counts and diversity of T cells one year after transplant came mostly from newly produced T cells.

The authors prepared the TCRbeta library with unique molecular identifiers. From the PCR reads, TCRdb called clonotypes with MiXCR, one entry per CDR3 protein. In the table there are 55,000 to 85,000 distinct CDR3 sequences, roughly a tenth of which are singletons. The V and J genes are TRBV12-3 or TRBV12-4 and TRBJ2-1; D remains unclear. Sequences were derived from PBMCs, sampled before TCRalphabeta/CD19-depleted stem cell transplant. This TCR was recovered from a boy younger than 18 with acute myeloid leukemia, due to receive a stem cell transplant. The CDR3 loop reads CASSFQLGPYNEQFF. The CDR3 DNA reads as TGTGCCAGCAGTTTTCAGCTAGGGCCCTACAATGAGCAGTTCTTC.